The rows below give T cell receptor beta chains drawn from one sample of a study of cytomegalovirus exposure and HLA in healthy donors. Assay: immunoSEQ multiplex PCR; the TCRdb copy retains only in-frame clones and omits some. In the table there are about 130,000 clones, 85% to 90% of which are singletons. Sequenced sample: PBMCs. The source is a woman aged 18-29 years in good health and CMV-seronegative. Each CDR3 is given with its conserved first and last residue. The order of the fields is D gene, V gene, J gene, clone size, CDR3 protein, CDR3 DNA. The D gene is left open where the match is weak. Clone size is given for some rows only: seen once, a few or many times, or a class if the clone is expanded.

NA	TRBV5-1	TRBJ2-1	NA	CASSLVFVGGSYNEQFF	TGCGCCAGCAGCTTGGTGTTTGTAGGGGGCTCCTACAATGAGCAGTTCTTC
NA	TRBV4-1	TRBJ1-3	NA	CASSQGWPRGSGNTIYF	TGCGCCAGCAGCCAAGGATGGCCCCGGGGCTCTGGAAACACCATATATTTT
TRBD1	TRBV28	TRBJ1-5	NA	CASSRQGAPQHF	TGTGCCAGCAGTAGGCAGGGGGCACCCCAGCATTTT
NA	TRBV5-1	TRBJ1-1	NA	CASSLVGSGEAFF	TGCGCCAGCAGCTTGGTTGGGAGCGGAGAAGCTTTCTTT
NA	TRBV21-1	TRBJ1-5	NA	CASSSHLPGAWEGHQPQHF	TGTGCCAGCAGCAGCCACCTGCCGGGGGCCTGGGAGGGACATCAGCCCCAGCATTTT
NA	TRBV6-5	TRBJ1-6	NA	CASTVSSYNSPLHF	TGTGCCAGCACTGTCAGCTCCTATAATTCACCCCTCCACTTT
TRBD1	TRBV27	TRBJ1-6	NA	CASRHGDREWTPLHF	TGTGCCAGCAGACACGGAGACAGGGAATGGACACCCCTCCACTTT
NA	TRBV9	TRBJ1-4	NA	CASSVDSRANNEKLFF	TGTGCCAGCAGCGTAGACAGCCGCGCTAATAATGAAAAACTGTTTTTT
NA	TRBV5-6	TRBJ1-2	once	CASSFGQDYGYTF	TGTGCCAGCAGCTTCGGCCAGGACTATGGCTACACCTTC
TRBD1	TRBV9	TRBJ1-1	NA	CASSHRDSEAFF	TGTGCCAGCAGCCACCGGGACAGTGAAGCTTTCTTT
NA	TRBV18	TRBJ1-3	NA	CASSRSGITSSGNTIYF	TGTGCCAGCTCACGCTCAGGGATTACAAGCTCTGGAAACACCATATATTTT
TRBD2	TRBV5-5	TRBJ2-1	NA	CASSLDTAGLAAINEQFF	TGTGCCAGCAGCTTGGATACCGCGGGACTAGCGGCGATCAATGAGCAGTTCTTC
NA	TRBV6-1	TRBJ2-7	NA	CASSEYQSYEQYF	TGTGCCAGCAGTGAGTATCAGTCCTACGAGCAGTACTTC
NA	TRBV25-1	TRBJ2-3	NA	CASCPGTDTQYF	TGTGCCAGTTGCCCGGGGACAGATACGCAGTATTTT
NA	TRBV11-2	TRBJ1-1	few	CASSFYTEAFF	TGTGCCAGCTCCTTCTACACTGAAGCTTTCTTT
NA	TRBV11-3	TRBJ1-1	NA	CASSLHSNTEAFF	TGTGCCAGCAGCTTACACAGTAACACTGAAGCTTTCTTT
TRBD1	TRBV15	TRBJ2-7	NA	CATTPDFETGSNEQYF	TGTGCCACCACCCCAGATTTTGAGACAGGGTCCAACGAGCAGTACTTC
NA	TRBV6-5	TRBJ1-6	NA	CASSYSSQGFLPLHF	TGTGCCAGCAGTTACTCGAGCCAGGGTTTTCTGCCCCTCCACTTT
NA	TRBV4-1	TRBJ2-3	once	CASSPDGADTQYF	TGCGCCAGCAGCCCGGACGGGGCAGATACGCAGTATTTT
TRBD1	TRBV6-1	TRBJ1-2	NA	CASSPYSTDRGGYTF	TGTGCCAGCAGTCCCTATTCCACAGACAGGGGCGGCTACACCTTC
TRBD2	TRBV27	TRBJ2-7	once	CARIPGLAGSGWMGQYF	TGTGCCAGAATACCGGGACTAGCGGGGTCCGGCTGGATGGGGCAGTACTTC
NA	TRBV9	TRBJ2-5	NA	CASSPTHRGRQYF	TGTGCCAGCAGCCCCACCCACCGGGGTCGGCAGTACTTC
NA	TRBV14	TRBJ2-3	few	CASSQEEPTDTQYF	TGTGCCAGCAGCCAAGAGGAGCCCACAGATACGCAGTATTTT
NA	TRBV27	TRBJ1-1	NA	CASRVEGGPINTEAFF	TGTGCCAGCCGAGTCGAGGGGGGGCCAATAAACACTGAAGCTTTCTTT
NA	TRBV5-4	TRBJ1-1	NA	CASHTQGMGEAFF	TGTGCCAGCCACACCCAGGGGATGGGTGAAGCTTTCTTT
NA	TRBV5-1	TRBJ2-7	NA	CASSSLTVSYEQYF	TGCGCCAGCAGCTCCCTGACAGTTTCGTACGAGCAGTACTTC
NA	TRBV29-1	TRBJ1-3	many	CSASGGRSGNTIYF	TGCAGCGCATCTGGGGGCAGATCTGGAAACACCATATATTTT
NA	TRBV11-3	TRBJ2-3	NA	CASSPIAGKDTQYF	TGTGCCAGCAGCCCCATAGCCGGGAAGGATACGCAGTATTTT
NA	TRBV5-1	TRBJ1-6	NA	CASSLFSRGSQIAPLHF	TGCGCCAGCAGCTTGTTTTCGAGAGGCAGTCAAATCGCTCCCCTCCACTTT
NA	TRBV6-5	TRBJ2-1	NA	CASSYSIGGNEQFF	TGTGCCAGCAGTTACTCGATCGGGGGCAATGAGCAGTTCTTC
TRBD2	TRBV2	TRBJ2-5	NA	CASSGLAGETQYF	TGTGCCAGCAGTGGACTAGCGGGGGAGACCCAGTACTTC